Listed below are T cell receptor beta chains from one sample, sequenced in a study of T cell responses to AZD1222 COVID-19 vaccine. The assay was immunoSEQ multiplex PCR, and TCRdb's table has in-frame clones only and misses some. Among around 120,000 clones listed, under 95% were seen once. The sample was peripheral blood, taken 28 days after the second AZD1222 dose. These receptors all come from an adult who received the AZD1222 COVID-19 vaccine. The CDR3 runs from the conserved cysteine through the conserved F or W. The D gene is left open where the match is weak.

v_gene: TRBV6-5; d_gene: .; CDR3aa: CASTQGVLGNQPQHF
v_gene: TRBV2; d_gene: .; CDR3aa: CASSELVHTGELFF
v_gene: TRBV15; d_gene: TRBD1; CDR3aa: CATSRASPRGDQPQHF
v_gene: TRBV18; d_gene: .; CDR3aa: CASSLGDTGPYEQYF
v_gene: TRBV10-3; d_gene: .; CDR3aa: CATSLGGGNYGYTF
v_gene: TRBV7-2; d_gene: .; CDR3aa: CASSHVSQEMAQYF
v_gene: TRBV28; d_gene: .; CDR3aa: CASKDGNTEAFF
v_gene: TRBV9; d_gene: .; CDR3aa: CASSVVQGSGYTF
v_gene: TRBV6-5; d_gene: .; CDR3aa: CASSYSDQQTQYF
v_gene: TRBV19; d_gene: .; CDR3aa: CASTDQPSSNQPQHF
v_gene: TRBV28; d_gene: .; CDR3aa: CASSIPHGISPLHF
v_gene: TRBV6-6; d_gene: .; CDR3aa: CASSYSAGELFF
v_gene: TRBV7-9; d_gene: .; CDR3aa: CASSPPLGHYEQYF
v_gene: TRBV4-2; d_gene: .; CDR3aa: CASSQDALDGGFGGNTEAFF
v_gene: TRBV10-3; d_gene: .; CDR3aa: CAIRSHTGELFF
v_gene: TRBV9; d_gene: .; CDR3aa: CASNRQEGGLAYEQYF
v_gene: TRBV27; d_gene: TRBD2; CDR3aa: CASSPMGLANTGELFF
v_gene: TRBV6-2/TRBV6-3; d_gene: TRBD2; CDR3aa: CASSSRSGDQETQYF
v_gene: TRBV29-1; d_gene: TRBD1; CDR3aa: CSVFNPGQGGNEQFF
v_gene: TRBV6-5; d_gene: .; CDR3aa: CASSYSRTPGSPLHF
v_gene: TRBV6-4; d_gene: .; CDR3aa: CASSTDSFTEAFF
v_gene: TRBV6-6; d_gene: TRBD2; CDR3aa: CASSEDGRKVGELFF
v_gene: TRBV2; d_gene: .; CDR3aa: CASRERGSPYEQYF
v_gene: TRBV6-2/TRBV6-3; d_gene: TRBD2; CDR3aa: CASSGRGVRAYEQYF
v_gene: TRBV29-1; d_gene: .; CDR3aa: CSVEGGAGATDTQYF
v_gene: TRBV7-9; d_gene: .; CDR3aa: CASSATSYNEQFF
v_gene: TRBV29-1; d_gene: TRBD1; CDR3aa: CSVAQGAYEQYF
v_gene: TRBV3-1/TRBV3-2; d_gene: TRBD1; CDR3aa: CASSHQGDYGYTF
v_gene: TRBV7-9; d_gene: .; CDR3aa: CASSPNRIREKLFF
v_gene: TRBV5-4; d_gene: .; CDR3aa: CASSLEKPLNTEAFF